This T cell receptor beta chain was found in a study of CD8 T cells in Susac syndrome. Reverse transcription of about 0.45 to 1 ug RNA was carried out with random hexamers. The method of amplification for TCR beta CDR3 was immunoSEQ multiplex PCR, covering 54 Vbeta and 13 Jbeta. MiXCR, applied by TCRdb to the immunoSEQ multiplex PCR reads, yields one record per CDR3 protein. Of under 300,000 distinct CDR3 sequences listed, about 96% are singletons. V was trimmed by 5 bases and J by 10 bases, leaving 6 bases between them. CDR3 length: 10 amino acids. Germline loops: CDR1 SEHNR, CDR2 FQNEAQ (reference sequence). Sequencing targeted TCR beta in T cells from blood (CD8+ and CD4+). Under recently defined diagnostic criteria, the patients with Susac syndrome qualified as having definite or probable disease.

The sequence came from a human donor with Susac syndrome. This chain uses TRBV7-9 with TRBJ2-1; no clear D. The sequencing input was CD4+ T cells from PBMCs. DNA for the CDR3: TGTGCCAGCAGCGAGATCGAGCAGTTCTTC. This encodes CASSEIEQFF.